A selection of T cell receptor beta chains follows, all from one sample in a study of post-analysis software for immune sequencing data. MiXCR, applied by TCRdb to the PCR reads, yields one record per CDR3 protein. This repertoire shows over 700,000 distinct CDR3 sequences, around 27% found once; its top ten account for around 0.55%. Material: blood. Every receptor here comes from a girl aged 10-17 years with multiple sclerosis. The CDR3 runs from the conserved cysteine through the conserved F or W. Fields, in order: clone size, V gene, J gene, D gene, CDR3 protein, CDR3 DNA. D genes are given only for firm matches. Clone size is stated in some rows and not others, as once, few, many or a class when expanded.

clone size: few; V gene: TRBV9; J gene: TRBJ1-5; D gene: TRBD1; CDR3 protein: CASSPGTVDNQPQHF; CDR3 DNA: TGTGCCAGCAGTCCCGGGACAGTAGACAATCAGCCCCAGCATTTT
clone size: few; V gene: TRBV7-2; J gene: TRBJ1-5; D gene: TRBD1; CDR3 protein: CASSLAFPGQGHQPQHF; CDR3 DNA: TGTGCCAGCAGCTTAGCATTCCCGGGACAGGGGCATCAGCCCCAGCATTTT
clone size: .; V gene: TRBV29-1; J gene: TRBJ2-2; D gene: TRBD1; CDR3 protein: CSVRFQGANTGELFF; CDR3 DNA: TGCAGCGTCCGCTTCCAGGGGGCGAACACCGGGGAGCTGTTTTTT
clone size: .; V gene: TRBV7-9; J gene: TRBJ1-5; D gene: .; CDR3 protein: CASSASSAGPQSNQPQHF; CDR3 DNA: TGTGCCAGCAGCGCGTCATCCGCCGGGCCCCAGTCCAATCAGCCCCAGCATTTT
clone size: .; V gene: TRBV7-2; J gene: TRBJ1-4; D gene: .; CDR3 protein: CASSSGFTGEKLFF; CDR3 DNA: TGTGCCAGCAGCTCAGGGTTTACGGGTGAAAAACTGTTTTTT
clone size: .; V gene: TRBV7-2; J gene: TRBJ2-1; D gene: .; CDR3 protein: CASSLRSRHEQFF; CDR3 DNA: TGTGCCAGTAGCTTGAGGTCACGGCACGAGCAGTTCTTC
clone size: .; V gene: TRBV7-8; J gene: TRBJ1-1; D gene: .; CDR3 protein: CASSLGRQGFTEAFF; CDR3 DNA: TGTGCCAGCAGCTTGGGTCGGCAGGGTTTCACTGAAGCTTTCTTT
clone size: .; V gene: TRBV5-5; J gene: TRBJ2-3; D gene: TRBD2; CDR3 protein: CASSWEGPDTQYF; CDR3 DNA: TGTGCCAGCAGCTGGGAGGGGCCAGATACGCAGTATTTT
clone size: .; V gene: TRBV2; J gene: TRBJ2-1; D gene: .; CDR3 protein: CASRATSSSYNEQFF; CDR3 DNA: TGTGCCAGCAGGGCGACATCTTCCTCCTACAATGAGCAGTTCTTC
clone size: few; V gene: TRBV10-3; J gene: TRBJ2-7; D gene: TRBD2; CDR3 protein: CAISESASGGAEQYF; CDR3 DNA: TGTGCCATCAGTGAGTCGGCCTCGGGGGGAGCCGAGCAGTACTTC
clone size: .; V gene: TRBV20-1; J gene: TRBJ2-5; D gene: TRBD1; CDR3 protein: CSALLDRGLGTQYF; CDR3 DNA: TGCAGTGCGCTCCTGGACAGGGGGCTCGGGACCCAGTACTTC
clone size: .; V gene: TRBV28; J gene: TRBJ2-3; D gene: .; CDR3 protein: CASSFWTASTDTQYF; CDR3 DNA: TGTGCCAGCAGTTTTTGGACAGCTAGCACAGATACGCAGTATTTT
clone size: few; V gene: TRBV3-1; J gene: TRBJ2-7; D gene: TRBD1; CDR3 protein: CASSPRGLNYEQYF; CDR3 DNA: TGTGCCAGCAGTCCCAGGGGGCTAAACTACGAGCAGTACTTC
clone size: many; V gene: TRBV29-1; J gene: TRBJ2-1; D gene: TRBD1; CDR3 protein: CSGRDRRWNEQFF; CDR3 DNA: TGCAGCGGACGGGACAGACGCTGGAATGAGCAGTTCTTC
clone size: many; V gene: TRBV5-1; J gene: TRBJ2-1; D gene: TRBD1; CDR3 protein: CASSMGQGSYNEQFF; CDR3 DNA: TGCGCCAGCAGCATGGGACAGGGCTCCTACAATGAGCAGTTCTTC
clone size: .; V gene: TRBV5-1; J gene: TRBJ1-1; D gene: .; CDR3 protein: CASSLYEVTSNTEAFF; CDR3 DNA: TGCGCCAGCAGCTTATACGAGGTTACTTCGAACACTGAAGCTTTCTTT
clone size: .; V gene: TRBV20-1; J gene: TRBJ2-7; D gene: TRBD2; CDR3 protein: CSATTGRDYTREQYF; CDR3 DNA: TGCAGTGCAACTACCGGTAGGGACTATACTCGGGAGCAGTACTTC
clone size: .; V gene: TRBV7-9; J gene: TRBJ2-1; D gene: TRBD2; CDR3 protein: CASSFKSSGPYNEQFF; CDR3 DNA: TGTGCCAGCAGCTTCAAGAGTAGCGGGCCATACAATGAGCAGTTCTTC
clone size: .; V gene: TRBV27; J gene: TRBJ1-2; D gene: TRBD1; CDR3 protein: CASRPNRGLYGYTF; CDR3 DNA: TGTGCCAGCAGGCCTAACAGGGGGCTTTATGGCTACACCTTC
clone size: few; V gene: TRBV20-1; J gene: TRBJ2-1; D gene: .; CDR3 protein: CSGRVGNEQFF; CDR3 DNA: TGCAGCGGCCGAGTGGGCAATGAGCAGTTCTTC
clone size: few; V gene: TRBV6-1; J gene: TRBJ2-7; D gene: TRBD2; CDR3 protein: CASSESGWGLAGGAYEQYF; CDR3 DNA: TGTGCCAGCAGTGAATCCGGTTGGGGACTAGCGGGAGGCGCATACGAGCAGTACTTC
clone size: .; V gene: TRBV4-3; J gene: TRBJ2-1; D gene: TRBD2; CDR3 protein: CASSQDGGSDGDEQFF; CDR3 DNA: TGCGCCAGCAGCCAAGATGGCGGGAGCGACGGGGATGAGCAGTTCTTC
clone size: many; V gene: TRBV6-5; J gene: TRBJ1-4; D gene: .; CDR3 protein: CASSRTRIEKLFF; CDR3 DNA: TGTGCCAGCAGTCGGACCCGGATTGAGAAACTGTTTTTT
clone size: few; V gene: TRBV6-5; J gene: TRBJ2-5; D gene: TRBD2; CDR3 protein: CASRPLLAGVKETQYF; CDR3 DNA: TGTGCCAGCAGGCCCTTACTAGCGGGGGTCAAAGAGACTCAGTACTTC
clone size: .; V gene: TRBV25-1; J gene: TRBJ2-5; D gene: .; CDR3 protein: CAARAPQETQYF; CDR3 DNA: TGTGCAGCCAGGGCCCCCCAAGAGACCCAGTACTTC
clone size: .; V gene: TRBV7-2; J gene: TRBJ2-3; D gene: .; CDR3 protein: CASSSRGAYTDTQYF; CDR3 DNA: TGTGCCAGCAGCTCCCGGGGGGCCTACACAGATACGCAGTATTTT
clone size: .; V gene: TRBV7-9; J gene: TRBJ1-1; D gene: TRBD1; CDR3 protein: CASSLGSGGNTEAFF; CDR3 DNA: TGTGCCAGCAGCTTAGGGTCAGGGGGGAACACTGAAGCTTTCTTT
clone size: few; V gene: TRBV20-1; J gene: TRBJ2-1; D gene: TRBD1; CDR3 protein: CSARPLPGQGSDEQFF; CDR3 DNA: TGCAGTGCTAGACCCCTACCGGGACAGGGCAGTGATGAGCAGTTCTTC
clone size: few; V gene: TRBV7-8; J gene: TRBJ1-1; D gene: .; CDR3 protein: CASSTRGRRTFF; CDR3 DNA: TGTGCCAGCAGCACACGGGGGAGGAGGACTTTCTTT
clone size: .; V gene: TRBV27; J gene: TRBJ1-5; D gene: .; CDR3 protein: CASSFSVDQPQHF; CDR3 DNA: TGCGCCAGCAGTTTTAGTGTCGATCAGCCCCAGCATTTT
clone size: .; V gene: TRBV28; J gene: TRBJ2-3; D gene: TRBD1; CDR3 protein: CASSLSGTGRADTQYF; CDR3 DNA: TGTGCCAGCAGTTTATCTGGGACAGGGCGCGCAGATACGCAGTATTTT
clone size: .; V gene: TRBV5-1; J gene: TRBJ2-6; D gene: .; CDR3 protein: CASSEVTGSSGANVLTF; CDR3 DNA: TGCGCCAGCAGCGAGGTTACAGGGAGCTCTGGGGCCAACGTCCTGACTTTC
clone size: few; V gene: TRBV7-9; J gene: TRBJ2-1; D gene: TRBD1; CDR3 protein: CASSLGRGLTIDEQFF; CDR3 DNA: TGTGCCAGCAGCTTAGGCAGGGGGCTTACTATTGATGAGCAGTTCTTC
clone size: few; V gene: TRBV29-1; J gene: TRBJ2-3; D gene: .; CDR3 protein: CSVEVRGVTDTQYF; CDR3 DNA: TGCAGCGTTGAAGTCCGAGGGGTGACGGATACGCAGTATTTT
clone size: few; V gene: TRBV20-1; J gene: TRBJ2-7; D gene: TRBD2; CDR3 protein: CSARTSGSSYEQYF; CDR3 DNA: TGCAGTGCTCGAACTAGCGGGAGTAGCTACGAGCAGTACTTC
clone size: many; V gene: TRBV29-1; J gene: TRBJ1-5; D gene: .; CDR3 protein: CSVDSGDGQPQHF; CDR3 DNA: TGCAGCGTTGATTCGGGGGATGGACAGCCCCAGCATTTT
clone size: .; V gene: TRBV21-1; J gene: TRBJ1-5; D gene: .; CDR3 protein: CASSKEAERTRSPQHF; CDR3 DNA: TGTGCCAGCAGCAAAGAAGCAGAACGCACGCGCTCGCCCCAGCATTTT
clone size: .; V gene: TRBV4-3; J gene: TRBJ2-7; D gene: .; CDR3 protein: CASSQGLSGGTRTEQYF; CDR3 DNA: TGCGCCAGCAGCCAAGGCCTTAGCGGAGGGACACGGACCGAGCAGTACTTC
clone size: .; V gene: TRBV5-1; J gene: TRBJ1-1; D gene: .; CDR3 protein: CASGNKDREAFF; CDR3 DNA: TGCGCCAGCGGAAATAAAGACAGGGAAGCTTTCTTT
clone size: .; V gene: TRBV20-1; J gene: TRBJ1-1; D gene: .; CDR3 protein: CSALFGGSAGEAFF; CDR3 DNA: TGCAGTGCCTTATTCGGGGGTTCGGCCGGCGAAGCTTTCTTT
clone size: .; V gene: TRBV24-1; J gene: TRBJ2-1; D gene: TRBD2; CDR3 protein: CATSDFRLAGTDEQFF; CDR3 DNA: TGTGCCACCAGTGATTTTAGGCTAGCGGGCACCGATGAGCAGTTCTTC
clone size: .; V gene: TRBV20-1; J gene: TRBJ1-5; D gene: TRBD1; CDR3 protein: CSARDYAGTGPGWQPQHF; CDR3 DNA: TGCAGTGCTAGAGATTACGCAGGGACAGGCCCAGGATGGCAGCCCCAGCATTTT
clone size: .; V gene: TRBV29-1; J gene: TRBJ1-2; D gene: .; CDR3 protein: CSVLGGNGYGYTF; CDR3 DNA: TGCAGCGTCCTCGGGGGGAATGGCTATGGCTACACCTTC
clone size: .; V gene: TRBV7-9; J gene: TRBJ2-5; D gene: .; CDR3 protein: CAGSLGSGSGETQYF; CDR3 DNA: TGTGCCGGCAGCTTAGGCTCCGGTTCGGGAGAGACCCAGTACTTC
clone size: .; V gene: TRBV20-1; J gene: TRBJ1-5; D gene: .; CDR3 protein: CSARAGISNQPQHF; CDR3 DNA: TGCAGTGCTAGAGCAGGCATCAGCAATCAGCCCCAGCATTTT
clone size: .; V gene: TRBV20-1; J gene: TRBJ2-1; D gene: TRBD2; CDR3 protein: CSVILAGAGNEQFF; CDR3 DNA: TGCAGTGTAATACTAGCGGGGGCTGGGAATGAGCAGTTCTTC
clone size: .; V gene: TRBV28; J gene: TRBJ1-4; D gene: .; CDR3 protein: CASKPGREKLFF; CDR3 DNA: TGTGCCAGCAAGCCAGGGAGGGAAAAACTGTTTTTT
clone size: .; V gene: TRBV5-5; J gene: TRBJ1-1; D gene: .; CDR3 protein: CASSLYRTYTEAFF; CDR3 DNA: TGTGCCAGCAGCTTGTACAGAACCTACACTGAAGCTTTCTTT
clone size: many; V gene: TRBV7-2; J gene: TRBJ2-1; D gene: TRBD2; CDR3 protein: CASSLRLAGDEQFF; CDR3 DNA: TGTGCCAGCAGCTTAAGACTAGCGGGCGATGAGCAGTTCTTC
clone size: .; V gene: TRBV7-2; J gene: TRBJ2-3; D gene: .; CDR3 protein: CASSPDGGHTDTQYF; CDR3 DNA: TGTGCCAGCAGCCCCGACGGGGGGCACACAGATACGCAGTATTTT
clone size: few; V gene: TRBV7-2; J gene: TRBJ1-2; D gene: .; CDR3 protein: CASSLVWDYGYTF; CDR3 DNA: TGTGCCAGCAGCTTAGTGTGGGACTATGGCTACACCTTC
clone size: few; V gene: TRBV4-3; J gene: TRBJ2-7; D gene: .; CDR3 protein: CASSQVRALGTYEQYF; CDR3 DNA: TGCGCCAGCAGCCAGGTCCGGGCCTTAGGGACCTACGAGCAGTACTTC
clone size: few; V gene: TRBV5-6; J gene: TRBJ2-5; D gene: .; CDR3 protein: CASSSLGGYNQQETQYF; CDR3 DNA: TGTGCCAGCAGCTCGTTAGGCGGATATAACCAACAAGAGACCCAGTACTTC
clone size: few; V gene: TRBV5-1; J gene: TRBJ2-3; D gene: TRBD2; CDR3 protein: CASSSGGPDTQYF; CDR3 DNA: TGCGCCAGCAGCAGCGGGGGACCAGATACGCAGTATTTT
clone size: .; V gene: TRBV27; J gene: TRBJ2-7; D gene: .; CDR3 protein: CASSLLGSPPYEQYF; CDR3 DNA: TGTGCCAGCAGTTTACTTGGCAGTCCGCCCTACGAGCAGTACTTC
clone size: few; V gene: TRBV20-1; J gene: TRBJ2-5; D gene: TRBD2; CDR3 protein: CSARDRTSGLKETQYF; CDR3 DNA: TGCAGTGCTAGAGATCGGACTAGCGGTTTGAAAGAGACCCAGTACTTC
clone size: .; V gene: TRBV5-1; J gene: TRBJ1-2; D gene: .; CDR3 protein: CASSWEHSYYGYTF; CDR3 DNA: TGCGCCAGCAGCTGGGAACACTCCTACTATGGCTACACCTTC
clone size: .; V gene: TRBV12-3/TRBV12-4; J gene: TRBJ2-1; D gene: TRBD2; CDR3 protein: CASRLTGGRGNEQFF; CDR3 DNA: TGTGCCAGCAGACTAACGGGAGGGCGTGGCAATGAGCAGTTCTTC